The TCR beta chain under discussion was sequenced for a study of cytomegalovirus exposure and HLA in healthy donors. A note on this clone: Its antigen is still unknown.

Whole-study results and caveats: Immune exposure information available was restricted to CMV serostatus. Reportedly, a later analysis found an Asian-associated ancestry cluster had fewer N-insertions than the roughly 670-donor mean.

Both 60 Vbeta primers and 13 Jbeta primers went into the PCR. Using immunoSEQ multiplex PCR, the repertoire was profiled, and TCRdb retains in-frame clones only, with some absent. The sample yields around 70,000 clones, roughly 88% seen once. V lost 2 bases and J lost 15; bases outside the gene matches: 6. The germline V gene has CDR1 SGHDN and CDR2 FVKESK. The CDR3 runs 13 residues. The TCR was taken from a woman aged 25 to 39 in good health and CMV-seronegative. The gene calls are TRBV14 and TRBJ2-1; 11 bases line up with TRBD2. Material for sequencing was PBMCs. For the CDR3, the DNA is TGTGCCAGCAGCCAACTTACTAGCGGGAGAGCGTTCTTC. It is translated as CASSQLTSGRAFF.